Listed below are T cell receptor beta chains from one sample, sequenced in a study of T cells in Graves' hyperthyroidism and ophthalmopathy. TCRdb processed the multiplex PCR reads anew with MiXCR; each CDR3 protein has one entry. The repertoire holds roughly 290,000 distinct CDR3 sequences, with over 15% as singletons. Sequenced material: blood. The receptor source for this set is an older woman with Graves' ophthalmopathy. The CDR3 runs from the conserved cysteine through the conserved F or W. Fields, in order: clone size, D gene, J gene, V gene, CDR3 protein, CDR3 DNA. A D gene is named only where the DNA matches it firmly. The size field is filled for only some rows; it gives once, few, many or a size class.

clone size: NA; D gene: NA; J gene: TRBJ2-7; V gene: TRBV18; CDR3 protein: CASRAEVYEQYF; CDR3 DNA: TGTGCCAGCCGGGCCGAAGTCTACGAGCAGTACTTC
clone size: NA; D gene: NA; J gene: TRBJ1-6; V gene: TRBV27; CDR3 protein: CASSMTSFLPLHF; CDR3 DNA: TGTGCCAGCAGTATGACCAGTTTCCTCCCCCTCCACTTT
clone size: NA; D gene: NA; J gene: TRBJ2-1; V gene: TRBV6-2/TRBV6-3; CDR3 protein: CASRTPTGINEQFF; CDR3 DNA: TGTGCCAGCAGAACTCCAACAGGTATCAATGAGCAGTTCTTC
clone size: few; D gene: NA; J gene: TRBJ2-3; V gene: TRBV10-3; CDR3 protein: CAIRFGDTQYF; CDR3 DNA: TGTGCCATCAGGTTTGGGGATACGCAGTATTTT
clone size: NA; D gene: NA; J gene: TRBJ1-2; V gene: TRBV6-2/TRBV6-3; CDR3 protein: CASRTGTEGYTF; CDR3 DNA: TGTGCCAGCAGAACAGGGACTGAAGGCTACACCTTC
clone size: few; D gene: NA; J gene: TRBJ1-1; V gene: TRBV5-1; CDR3 protein: CASSRSQNTEAFF; CDR3 DNA: TGCGCCAGCAGCCGGTCTCAGAACACTGAAGCTTTCTTT
clone size: NA; D gene: TRBD2; J gene: TRBJ2-1; V gene: TRBV28; CDR3 protein: CASSLRGTSGSSYNEQFF; CDR3 DNA: TGTGCCAGCAGTTTAAGGGGGACTAGCGGAAGCTCCTACAATGAGCAGTTCTTC
clone size: NA; D gene: NA; J gene: TRBJ1-1; V gene: TRBV6-1; CDR3 protein: CASSPIGGGYTEAFF; CDR3 DNA: TGTGCCAGCAGCCCTATTGGGGGTGGGTACACTGAAGCTTTCTTT
clone size: NA; D gene: TRBD1; J gene: TRBJ1-4; V gene: TRBV12-3/TRBV12-4; CDR3 protein: CASRGTELMRKLFF; CDR3 DNA: TGTGCCAGCAGGGGGACAGAGTTAATGAGGAAACTGTTTTTT
clone size: many; D gene: NA; J gene: TRBJ2-7; V gene: TRBV6-8; CDR3 protein: CASPGSGGFYEQYF; CDR3 DNA: TGTGCCAGCCCGGGTAGCGGTGGGTTCTACGAGCAGTACTTC
clone size: NA; D gene: NA; J gene: TRBJ2-3; V gene: TRBV5-8; CDR3 protein: CASSLGQQADTQYF; CDR3 DNA: TGTGCCAGCAGCTTGGGACAGCAAGCAGATACGCAGTATTTT
clone size: many; D gene: TRBD1; J gene: TRBJ1-4; V gene: TRBV20-1; CDR3 protein: CSARDDAGTANEKLFF; CDR3 DNA: TGCAGTGCTAGAGATGACGCCGGGACAGCTAATGAAAAACTGTTTTTT
clone size: NA; D gene: TRBD1; J gene: TRBJ2-5; V gene: TRBV20-1; CDR3 protein: CSAREDRAQETQYF; CDR3 DNA: TGCAGTGCTAGGGAAGACAGGGCCCAAGAGACCCAGTACTTC
clone size: few; D gene: NA; J gene: TRBJ1-2; V gene: TRBV20-1; CDR3 protein: CSASRGVQDIYGYTF; CDR3 DNA: TGCAGTGCTAGTCGGGGGGTACAGGACATCTATGGCTACACCTTC
clone size: NA; D gene: NA; J gene: TRBJ2-7; V gene: TRBV4-2; CDR3 protein: CASSQDGGGFYEQYF; CDR3 DNA: TGTGCCAGCAGCCAAGATGGTGGGGGCTTCTACGAGCAGTACTTC
clone size: NA; D gene: NA; J gene: TRBJ1-6; V gene: TRBV3-1; CDR3 protein: CASSLRTQQNSPLHF; CDR3 DNA: TGTGCCAGCAGCCTCCGGACCCAACAGAATTCACCCCTCCACTTT
clone size: NA; D gene: NA; J gene: TRBJ2-1; V gene: TRBV30; CDR3 protein: CAWSVDRGSEQFF; CDR3 DNA: TGTGCCTGGAGTGTCGACAGAGGTAGTGAGCAGTTCTTC
clone size: NA; D gene: NA; J gene: TRBJ2-7; V gene: TRBV5-5; CDR3 protein: CASSLRGARKSYEQYF; CDR3 DNA: TGTGCCAGCAGCTTACGGGGGGCCCGGAAATCCTACGAGCAGTACTTC
clone size: many; D gene: NA; J gene: TRBJ1-1; V gene: TRBV12-3/TRBV12-4; CDR3 protein: CASSFLRGAEAFF; CDR3 DNA: TGTGCCAGCAGTTTCTTGCGAGGGGCGGAAGCTTTCTTT
clone size: many; D gene: NA; J gene: TRBJ1-1; V gene: TRBV6-1; CDR3 protein: CASSDNLGETEAFF; CDR3 DNA: TGTGCCAGCAGTGACAATCTGGGAGAAACTGAAGCTTTCTTT
clone size: NA; D gene: NA; J gene: TRBJ1-6; V gene: TRBV9; CDR3 protein: CASSVGFGGGSPLHF; CDR3 DNA: TGTGCCAGCAGCGTAGGGTTCGGGGGGGGATCACCCCTCCACTTT
clone size: many; D gene: TRBD1; J gene: TRBJ1-5; V gene: TRBV20-1; CDR3 protein: CSARVPGGNQPQHF; CDR3 DNA: TGCAGTGCTAGAGTACCAGGGGGGAATCAGCCCCAGCATTTT